The present entry profiles one T cell receptor beta chain with its context. In germline, CDR1 is MNHNS, CDR2 SASEGT. The CDR3 runs 15 residues. The trim removed 4 bases at V and 3 bases at J, leaving 5 bases unmatched. These data are taken from a study of blood T cell repertoires in COVID-19. Looking at the study overall: Samples of COVID-19 (acute and convalescent) were obtained from the United States, Italy and Spain. The analysed material was cDNA or gDNA that came from T cells, B-cell-depleted T cells, or PBMCs.

Profiling relied on immunoSEQ multiplex PCR, and the TCRdb table lists in-frame clones only, not all of them. This table holds approximately 75,000 clones, about 74% found once. This receptor was taken from a human donor with acute or convalescent COVID-19. The donor label of this sample is uncertain. J is TRBJ2-5 and V is TRBV6-1; 10 nucleotides align to TRBD2. The specimen was peripheral blood. Here the CDR3 reads CASSAAGGREETQYF. CDR3 bases: TGTGCCAGCAGTGCAGCGGGGGGGCGGGAAGAGACCCAGTACTTC.